This entry lists 6 T cell receptor beta chains sequenced from one sample in a study of T-cell reconstitution after alpha-beta-depleted transplantation in children. TCRbeta library construction was performed incorporating unique molecular identifiers. TCRdb called the PCR reads again in MiXCR, with one record for every CDR3 protein. The sample includes roughly 400,000 distinct CDR3 sequences, around two fifths of them seen just once. Here the sequenced sample was PBMCs, taken before TCRalphabeta/CD19-depleted stem cell transplant. All receptors come from a girl aged 2-10 years with aplastic anemia, due to receive a stem cell transplant.

This clonotype showed up just a few times. The genes are TRBV4-2 and TRBJ1-1; tentative D call: TRBD1 (5 bases). V shed 0 bases and J shed 5 bases, with 10 bases lying between them. The CDR3 contains 14 residues. CDR1 LGHNA and CDR2 YNFKEQ come from the germline V gene. CDR3 nucleotides: TGTGCCAGCAGCCAAGACAGGGTAACTACTGAAGCTTTCTTT. Translated: CASSQDRVTTEAFF.

The chain recombines TRBV6-5 with TRBJ2-7; either TRBD1 or TRBD2 may fit D (5 bases each). The V and J ends lost 2 bases and 6 bases respectively, with 23 bases between them. Germline CDR1 and CDR2: MNHEY and SVGAGI. The CDR3 runs 17 residues. Here the CDR3 reads CASSYRGPGTGFSEQYF. The CDR3 coding sequence is TGTGCCAGCAGTTACCGTGGACCAGGGACGGGGTTTAGCGAGCAGTACTTC.

There are many counts of this clonotype. V is TRBV18 and J is TRBJ2-1; possible D gene TRBD1, 6 bases. CDR3 length: 13 residues. Per the germline V gene, CDR1 is KGHSH and CDR2 is LQKENI. Trimming left V 6 bases short and J 5 bases short, with 11 bases between. The CDR3 nucleotides are TGTGCCAGCTCCGGACAGAGAGACAATGAGCAGTTCTTC. Amino acid sequence: CASSGQRDNEQFF.

The CDR3 DNA reads TGTGCCAGCAGTGAAGACCAGCGGGAGTCCTACAATGAGCAGTTCTTC. Translation gives CASSEDQRESYNEQFF. The genes are TRBV6-1 and TRBJ2-1, with TRBD2 matching 8 bases. Germline CDR1 MNHNS, CDR2 SASEGT. V shed 1 base and J 1 base; nucleotides not matched to a gene: 3. The CDR3 length is 16 residues.

The chain has TRBV7-2 and TRBJ1-6, with a possible D match to TRBD1 (5 bases). CDR3 length: 15 amino acids. Trimming stripped 4 bases from V and 11 bases from J, with 18 bases between. Per the germline V gene, CDR1 is SGHTA and CDR2 is FQGNSA. The CDR3 here is CASSSQGLAQAPLHF. The CDR3 nucleotides read TGTGCCAGCAGCTCCCAGGGTTTGGCGCAGGCACCCCTCCACTTT.

The CDR3 loop is CSARMAGGTDTQYF. The CDR3 region has the DNA TGCAGTGCTAGGATGGCGGGGGGAACAGATACGCAGTATTTT. J is TRBJ2-3 and V is TRBV20-1, with TRBD2 identical over 8 bases. This CDR3 comprises 14 residues. Germline V gives CDR1 DFQATT, CDR2 SNEGSKA (reference sequence). V lost 3 bases, J lost 3 bases, and 5 bases stayed unmatched.